The TCR beta chain described here comes from a study of blood T cell repertoires in COVID-19. In the study overall: The United States, Italy and Spain supplied acute and convalescent COVID-19 samples.

The CDR3 totals 15 residues. V was clipped by 5 bases and J by 0 bases, with 11 bases between them. Germline V gene data show CDR1 as SGHAT and CDR2 as FQDESV (reference sequence). The sample holds one count of this clone. Produced via immunoSEQ multiplex PCR; TCRdb's table is partial and in-frame only. This sample has 40,000 to 55,000 clones, with nearly 80% found just once. The sequence was obtained from a man aged 70-80 years with acute or convalescent COVID-19. Sequencing used peripheral blood. The chain combines TRBV11-1 with TRBJ2-1; the D is unclear. The CDR3 sequence is CASSPTRGSYNEQFF. In nucleotides, the CDR3 is TGTGCCAGCAGCCCTACTCGAGGCTCCTACAATGAGCAGTTCTTC. The full variable domain, completed using reference TRBV11-1 and TRBJ2-1, is EAEVAQSPRYKITEKSQAVAFWCDPISGHATLYWYRQILGQGPELLVQFQDESVVDDSQLPKDRFSAERLKGVDSTLKIQPAELGDSAMYLCASSPTRGSYNEQFFGPGTRLTVL.